The source of this T cell receptor (beta chain) is a study of blood T cell repertoires in COVID-19. The ends were cut back, 2 bases at V and 4 bases at J, with 9 bases in the middle. CDR1 and CDR2 (germline): GTSNPN, SVGIG (reference sequence). The CDR3 extends over 13 amino acids. How the authors handled the data: Amplifying reference gene primers gave estimates of nucleated cell counts. Data came from immunoSEQ multiplex PCR; TCRdb stores just in-frame clones and leaves some out. The V and J calls and the clone size are those of that table, but D and trimming were determined from the DNA. The sample includes nearly 350,000 clones, about nine tenths seen only once; the top ten take just under 7.5%.

This chain joins TRBV30 and TRBJ1-5; unclear D gene. The clonotype originates from a woman in her seventies with COVID-19, enrolled during active disease. Input material: peripheral blood. For the CDR3, the DNA is TGTGCCTGGAGTCGAGCTGAGAATCAGCCCCAGCATTTT. Translated, it gives CAWSRAENQPQHF. Together with reference TRBV30 and TRBJ1-5, the CDR3 gives the full variable domain: SQTIHQWPATLVQPVGSPLSLECTVEGTSNPNLYWYRQAAGRGLQLLFYSVGIGQISSEVPQNLSASRPQDRQFILSSKKLLLSDSGFYLCAWSRAENQPQHFGDGTRLSIL.